This T cell receptor (beta chain) derives from a study of cytomegalovirus exposure and HLA in healthy donors (dated by TCRdb to about 2017). Background for the entire study: The roughly 670 repertoires of the first cohort and the 120 validation repertoires were produced on the same platform, according to a later analysis. In addition to the first cohort of approximately 650 subjects, a separate validation cohort of approximately 130 different subjects was used. The study aimed to test whether cataloging public T cell receptors could reveal signatures of past pathogen exposure. High-throughput TCR immunosequencing, statistical association of individual TCRs with disease status, and machine learning were combined to predict cytomegalovirus infection status. Overall study outcomes, separate from this receptor: A later analysis had no HLA typing for the validation cohort, so co-occurrence there was scored across all 110 or so repertoires. Most TCR sequences were seen in very few donors, while some public TCRs were found in many individuals. In a later analysis, TCRs clustered in the first cohort were found to also tend to co-occur in the roughly 120 validation repertoires, with roughly 93% of cluster scores above 0. In vitro tests confirmed that a few of the cytomegalovirus-associated TCR beta chains recognize cytomegalovirus antigens. The classifier was reported to diagnose cytomegalovirus status with high specificity and sensitivity in both the original and validation cohorts. The study listed 164 TCR beta chains as associated with cytomegalovirus. According to the authors, the approach could potentially be generalized to other disease states and immunological phenotypes.

Only a few counts were recorded for this clone. Its antigen target is currently unknown. The germline gene is not matched at one end of the junction; a read error may be the cause. Via the germline V gene (reference sequence), CDR1 is SSHAT and CDR2 FNYEAQ. Reading from cysteine to phenylalanine, the CDR3 counts 16 amino acids. Solely the CDR3 DNA is kept, with 48 bases framed from the first base. Separate from the approximately 700-subject first cohort, the validation cohort of roughly 120 subjects was the group to which the donors belonged. Libraries came from the immunoSEQ multiplex PCR assay. Per the source publication's procedure: To diagnose cytomegalovirus status from the catalog of TCR beta chain sequences, a statistical classification framework was built. Held by TCRdb, this immuneACCESS table contains in-frame sequences only and omits some clones. Under half of the omission traces to an unresolved V gene where checked; the cause of the rest is unknown. V and J calls and clone size come straight from that table; D and trimming were deduced from the DNA. This sample lists over 200,000 clones; around four fifths were detected once. About 6% of the sample goes to the ten largest clones.

The clonotype was recovered from a woman aged 18-35 years in good health and CMV-seronegative. The sample was PBMCs. The sequence is built from TRBV7-7 and TRBJ2-1; the D gene lacks a confident call. CDR3 protein: CASSPWAQEVANEQFF. The DNA sequence follows: TGTGCTAGCAGCCCCTGGGCCCAAGAGGTGGCCAATGAGCAGTTCTTC.